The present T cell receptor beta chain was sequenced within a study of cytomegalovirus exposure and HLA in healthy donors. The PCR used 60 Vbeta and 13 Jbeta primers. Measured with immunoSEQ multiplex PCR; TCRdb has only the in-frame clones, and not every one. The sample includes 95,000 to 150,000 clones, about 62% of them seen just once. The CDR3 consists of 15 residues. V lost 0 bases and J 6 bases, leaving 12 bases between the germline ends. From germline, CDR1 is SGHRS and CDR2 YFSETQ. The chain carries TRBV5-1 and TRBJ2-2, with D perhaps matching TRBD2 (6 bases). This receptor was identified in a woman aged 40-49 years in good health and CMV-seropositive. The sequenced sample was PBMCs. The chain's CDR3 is CASSLDGSRAGELFF. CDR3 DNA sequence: TGCGCCAGCAGCTTGGACGGGAGTAGGGCCGGGGAGCTGTTTTTT.